This TCR beta chain was sequenced in a study of T-cell reconstitution after alpha-beta-depleted transplantation in children. The sample holds a few counts of this clonotype. TCRbeta library preparation incorporated unique molecular identifiers. Each CDR3 protein is one row after TCRdb ran MiXCR on the PCR reads. The table includes 600,000 to 700,000 distinct CDR3 sequences, 15% to 20% detected once. With V trimmed by 4 bases and J by 1 base, 4 bases remained unmatched. The CDR3 runs to 15 residues. The V gene's germline CDR1 is SGHRS and CDR2 YFSETQ. The chain has TRBV5-1 and TRBJ2-2; 7 positions agree with TRBD1. The source material was PBMCs from the stem cell graft donor, sampled from the stem cell graft. The sequence came from a human donor who donated a stem cell graft to a child with acute myeloid leukemia. CDR3 loop: CASSVAGGNTGELFF. DNA for the CDR3: TGCGCCAGCAGCGTGGCAGGGGGGAACACCGGGGAGCTGTTTTTT.